This TCR beta chain was identified in a study of blood T cell repertoires in COVID-19. Study information: Collection of acute and convalescent COVID-19 samples took place in the United States, Italy and Spain. T cells, B-cell-depleted T cells, or PBMCs provided the cDNA or gDNA that served as material.

Original processing methods: Reference gene primer amplification gave nucleated cell count estimates. Sequencing was performed with immunoSEQ multiplex PCR; in TCRdb, only in-frame clones are kept and a portion is missing. V, J and clone size reflect that table, while D and trimming were determined from the DNA. The data contain more than 350,000 clones, 70% to 90% of them singletons. CDR3 length: 14 residues. Trimming took off 8 bases at V and 7 bases at J, with 18 bases between the two ends. CDR1 and CDR2 (germline): SGHTA, FQGNSA. The chain joins TRBV7-2 to TRBJ2-1, with D perhaps matching TRBD2 (7 bases). Sequenced sample: peripheral blood. This clonotype originated in a woman aged 25 to 39 with COVID-19, enrolled during active disease. The CDR3 region has the DNA TGTGCCAGCGGGGGGGCGGGAGTAAGGAATGAGCAGTTCTTC. Its protein is CASGGAGVRNEQFF.